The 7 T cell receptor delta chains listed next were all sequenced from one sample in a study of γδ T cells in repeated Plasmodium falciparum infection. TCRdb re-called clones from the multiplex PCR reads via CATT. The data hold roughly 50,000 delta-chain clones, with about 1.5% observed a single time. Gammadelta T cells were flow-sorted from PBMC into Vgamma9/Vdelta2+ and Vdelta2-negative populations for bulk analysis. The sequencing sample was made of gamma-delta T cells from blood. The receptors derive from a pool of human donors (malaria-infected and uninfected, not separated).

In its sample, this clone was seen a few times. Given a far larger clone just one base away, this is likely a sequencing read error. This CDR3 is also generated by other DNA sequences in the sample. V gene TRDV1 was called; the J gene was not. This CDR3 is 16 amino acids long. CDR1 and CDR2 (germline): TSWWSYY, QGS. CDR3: CALGGPFWALTAQLFF. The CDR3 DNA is TGTGCTCTTGGGGGCCCTTTTTGGGCTTTGACAGCACAGCTCTTCTTT.

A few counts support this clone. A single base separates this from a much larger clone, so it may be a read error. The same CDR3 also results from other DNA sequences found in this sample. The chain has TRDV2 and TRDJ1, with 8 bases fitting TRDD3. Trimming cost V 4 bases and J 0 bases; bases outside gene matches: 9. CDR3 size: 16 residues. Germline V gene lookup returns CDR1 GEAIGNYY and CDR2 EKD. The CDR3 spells CACDAVGDQYTDKLIF. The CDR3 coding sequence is TGTGCCTGTGATGCCGTGGGGGATCAGTACACCGATAAACTCATCTTT.

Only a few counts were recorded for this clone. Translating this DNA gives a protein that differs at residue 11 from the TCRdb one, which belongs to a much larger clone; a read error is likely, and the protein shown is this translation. The CDR3 nucleotides read TGTGCTCTTGGGGAACGGATCACCCTTTTGGCAGCACAACTCTTCTTT. Protein: CALGERITLLAAQLFF. This chain links TRDV1 with TRDJ2; D remains ambiguous. As TCRdb names no J gene, one was assigned here on the basis of a DNA match to germline. Germline CDR1 TSWWSYY, CDR2 QGS. The CDR3 has 16 amino acids.

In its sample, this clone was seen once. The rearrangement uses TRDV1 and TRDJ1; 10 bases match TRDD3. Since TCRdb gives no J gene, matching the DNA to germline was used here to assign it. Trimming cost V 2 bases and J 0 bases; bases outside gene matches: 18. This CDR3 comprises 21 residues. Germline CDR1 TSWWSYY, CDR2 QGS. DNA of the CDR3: TGTGCTCTTGGGGAATCAGAGATGCGTACTGGGGGATCCTTGTACACCGATAAACTCATCTTT. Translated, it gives CALGESEMRTGGSLYTDKLIF.

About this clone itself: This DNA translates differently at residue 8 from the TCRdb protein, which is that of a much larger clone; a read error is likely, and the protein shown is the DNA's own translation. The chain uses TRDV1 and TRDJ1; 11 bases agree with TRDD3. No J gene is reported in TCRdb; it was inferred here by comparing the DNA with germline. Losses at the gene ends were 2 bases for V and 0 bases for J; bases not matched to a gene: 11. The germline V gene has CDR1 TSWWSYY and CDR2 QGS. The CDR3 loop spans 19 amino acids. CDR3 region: CALGEGDGGYAGDTDKLIF. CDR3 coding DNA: TGTGCTCTTGGGGAAGGGGATGGGGGATACGCAGGGGACACCGATAAACTCATCTTT.

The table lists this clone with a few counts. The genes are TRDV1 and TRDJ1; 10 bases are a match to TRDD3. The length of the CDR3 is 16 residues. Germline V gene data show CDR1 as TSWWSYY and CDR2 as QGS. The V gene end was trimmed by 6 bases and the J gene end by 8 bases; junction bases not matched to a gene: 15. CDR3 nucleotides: TGTGCTCTTGGTGACCCTTTTGGGGGATACATGGACAAACTCATCTTT. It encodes CALGDPFGGYMDKLIF.

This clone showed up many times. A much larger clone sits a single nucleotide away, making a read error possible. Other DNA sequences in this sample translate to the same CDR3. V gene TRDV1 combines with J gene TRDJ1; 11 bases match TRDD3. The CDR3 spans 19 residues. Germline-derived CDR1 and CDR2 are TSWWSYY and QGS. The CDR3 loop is CALGEPTADWGIGTDKLIF. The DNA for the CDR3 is TGTGCTCTTGGCGAACCCACGGCAGACTGGGGGATAGGGACCGATAAACTCATCTTT.